One T cell receptor (beta chain) is described in this entry. Its antigen remains undetermined. No much larger clonotype is one base removed from it; base qualities were not supplied. The method behind the library was the immunoSEQ multiplex PCR assay. Regarding the original processing steps: Repertoires were summarized in terms of richness and clonality, and significantly expanded and contracted clones between pre- and post-therapy samples were identified. Held by TCRdb, this immuneACCESS table contains in-frame sequences only and omits some clones. Under half of the omission traces to an unresolved V gene where checked; the cause of the rest is unknown. V and J calls and clone size are as listed in that table; D and trimming were resolved from the DNA. This sample has some 27,000 clones in its table, and around 80% of those were observed once. Jointly, the top ten make up around 6.1% of the sample.

The entry originates in a study of neoadjuvant nivolumab and ipilimumab in lung cancer (TCRdb year 2020). For the wider study: Nivolumab was administered intravenously at 3 mg/kg on days 1, 15 and 29, and in the combination arm ipilimumab 1 mg/kg was added on day 1 only. Matched pretherapy and resected tumor pairs were analyzed for seven patients: four treated with nivolumab and three with nivolumab plus ipilimumab. The study compared TCR repertoires in pretherapy (baseline) peripheral blood with TCR repertoires in tumors resected at surgery following neoadjuvant immune checkpoint blockade. In the trial, 44 patients with operable NSCLC were treated, of whom 23 were randomized to nivolumab monotherapy and about 20 to nivolumab plus ipilimumab. For each study arm, the primary endpoint of the trial was the rate of major pathologic response (MPR) in the intention-to-treat population. What the work shows at the level of the full study, not this receptor alone: Greater TCR richness and clonality were observed in resected tumors than in tumor-adjacent uninvolved lung, and increases were observed in more dual-therapy-treated tumors. Pretherapy blood TCR richness correlated positively with richness in tumors resected after neoadjuvant therapy (Spearman R ≈ 0.86). No significant correlation was found between TCR clonality and pathologic tumor regression, and only one major-pathologic-response sample was available for the clonality analysis. From pretherapy to surgery, tumor T-cell richness and clonality increased in three of three dual-therapy tumors but in only two of four nivolumab-treated tumors. A small number of samples underwent TCR sequencing.

The sample's time point label, decoded: pretherapy, before neoadjuvant immune checkpoint inhibitors. The samples were obtained from NEOSTAR, a phase 2 randomized trial that tested neoadjuvant nivolumab or nivolumab plus ipilimumab, followed by surgery, in operable NSCLC. The origin of this receptor is an adult with non-small cell lung cancer. The source material was peripheral blood, sampled before neoadjuvant nivolumab, alone or with ipilimumab.

The DNA sequence reads TGTGCCAGCAGGCCAGGACAGCTGAACGAGCAGTACTTC. Translated, it reads CASRPGQLNEQYF. The V gene is TRBV6-5 and the J gene is TRBJ2-7; the best D guess is TRBD1, with 6 bases matching. From the cysteine up to the phenylalanine, the CDR3 has a length of 13 residues. Solely the CDR3 DNA is kept, with 39 bases framed from the first base. At the junction V is shortened by 6 bases and J by 5 bases, with 14 bases in between. CDR1 and CDR2, per the germline V gene, are MNHEY and SVGAGI.